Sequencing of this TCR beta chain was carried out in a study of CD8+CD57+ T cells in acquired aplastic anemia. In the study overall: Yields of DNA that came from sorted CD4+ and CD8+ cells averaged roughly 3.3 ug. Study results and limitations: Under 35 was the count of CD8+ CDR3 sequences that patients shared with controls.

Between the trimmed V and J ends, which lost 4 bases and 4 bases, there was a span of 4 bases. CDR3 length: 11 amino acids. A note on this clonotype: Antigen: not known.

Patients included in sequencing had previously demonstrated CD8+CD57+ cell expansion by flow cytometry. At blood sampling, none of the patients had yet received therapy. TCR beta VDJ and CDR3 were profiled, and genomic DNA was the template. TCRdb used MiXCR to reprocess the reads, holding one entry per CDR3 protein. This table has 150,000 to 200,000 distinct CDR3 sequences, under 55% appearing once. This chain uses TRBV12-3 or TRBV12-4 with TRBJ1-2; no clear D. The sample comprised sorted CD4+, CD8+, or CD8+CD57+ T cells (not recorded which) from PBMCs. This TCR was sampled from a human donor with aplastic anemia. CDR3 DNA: TGTGCCAGCAGTTCTCTCTATGGCTACACCTTC. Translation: CASSSLYGYTF.